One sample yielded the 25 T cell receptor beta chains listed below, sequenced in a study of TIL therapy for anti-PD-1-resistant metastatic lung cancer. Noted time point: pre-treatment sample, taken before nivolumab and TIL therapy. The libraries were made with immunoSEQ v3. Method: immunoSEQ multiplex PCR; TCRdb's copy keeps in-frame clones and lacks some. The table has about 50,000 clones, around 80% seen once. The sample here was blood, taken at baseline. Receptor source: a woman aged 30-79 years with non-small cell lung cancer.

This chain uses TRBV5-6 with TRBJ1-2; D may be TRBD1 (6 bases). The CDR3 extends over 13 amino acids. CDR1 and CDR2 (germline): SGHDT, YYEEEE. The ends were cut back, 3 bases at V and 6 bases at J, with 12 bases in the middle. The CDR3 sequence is CASSYTGSHGYTF. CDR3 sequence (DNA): TGTGCCAGCAGCTACACAGGGTCCCATGGCTACACCTTC.

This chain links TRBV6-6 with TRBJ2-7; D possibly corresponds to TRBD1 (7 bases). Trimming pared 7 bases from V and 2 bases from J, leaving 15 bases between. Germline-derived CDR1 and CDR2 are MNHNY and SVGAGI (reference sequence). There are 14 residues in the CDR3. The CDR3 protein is CASTIRRGAYEQYF. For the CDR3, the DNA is TGTGCCAGCACTATCCGCAGGGGGGCCTACGAGCAGTACTTC.

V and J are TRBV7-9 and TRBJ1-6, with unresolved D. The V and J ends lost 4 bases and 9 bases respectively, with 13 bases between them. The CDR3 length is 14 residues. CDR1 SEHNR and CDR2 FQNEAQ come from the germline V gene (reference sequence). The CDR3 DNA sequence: TGTGCCAGCAGCTCCGGGCAGATAGGTTCACCCCTCCACTTT. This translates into CASSSGQIGSPLHF.

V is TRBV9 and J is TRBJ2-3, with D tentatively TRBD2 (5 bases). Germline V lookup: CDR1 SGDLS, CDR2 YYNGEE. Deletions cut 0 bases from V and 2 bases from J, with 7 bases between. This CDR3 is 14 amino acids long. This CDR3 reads CASSVELATDTQYF. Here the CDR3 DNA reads TGTGCCAGCAGCGTAGAGCTAGCCACAGATACGCAGTATTTT.

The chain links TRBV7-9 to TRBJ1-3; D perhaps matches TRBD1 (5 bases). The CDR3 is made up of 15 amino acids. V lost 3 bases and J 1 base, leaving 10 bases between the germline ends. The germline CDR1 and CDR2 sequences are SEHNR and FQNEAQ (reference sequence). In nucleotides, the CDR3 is TGTGCCAGCAGCTTGGGCGGGGGTTCTGGAAACACCATATATTTT. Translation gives CASSLGGGSGNTIYF.

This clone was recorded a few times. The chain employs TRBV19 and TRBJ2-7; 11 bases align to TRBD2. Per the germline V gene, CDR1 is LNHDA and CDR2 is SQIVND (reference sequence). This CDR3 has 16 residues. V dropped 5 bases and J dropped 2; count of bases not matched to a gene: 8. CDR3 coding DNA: TGTGCCAGTAGTGTAACTAGCGGGAGTATGGCCTACGAGCAGTACTTC. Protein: CASSVTSGSMAYEQYF.

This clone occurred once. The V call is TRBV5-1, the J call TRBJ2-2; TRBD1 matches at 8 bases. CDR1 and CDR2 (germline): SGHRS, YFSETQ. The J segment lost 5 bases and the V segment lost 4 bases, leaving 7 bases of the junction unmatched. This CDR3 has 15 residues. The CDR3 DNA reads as TGCGCCAGCAGCACGGGGACAGGCCAGACCGGGGAGCTGTTTTTT. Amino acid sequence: CASSTGTGQTGELFF.

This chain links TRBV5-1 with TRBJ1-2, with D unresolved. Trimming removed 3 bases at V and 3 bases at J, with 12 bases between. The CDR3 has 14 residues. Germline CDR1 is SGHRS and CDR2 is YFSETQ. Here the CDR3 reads CASSSGSLDYGYTF. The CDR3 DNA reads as TGCGCCAGCAGCTCGGGATCTTTGGACTATGGCTACACCTTC.

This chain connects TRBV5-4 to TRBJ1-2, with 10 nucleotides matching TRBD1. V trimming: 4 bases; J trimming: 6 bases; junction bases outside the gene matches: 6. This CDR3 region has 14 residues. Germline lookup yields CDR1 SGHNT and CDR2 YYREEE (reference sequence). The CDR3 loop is CASSRPDRGDGYTF. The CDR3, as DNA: TGTGCCAGCAGCCGCCCGGACAGGGGGGATGGCTACACCTTC.

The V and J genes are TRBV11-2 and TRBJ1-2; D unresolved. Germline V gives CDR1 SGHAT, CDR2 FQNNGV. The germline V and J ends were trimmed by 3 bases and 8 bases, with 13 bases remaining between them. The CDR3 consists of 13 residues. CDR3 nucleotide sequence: TGTGCCAGCAGCTTTGACCCCTCGAGAGGCTACACCTTC. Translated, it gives CASSFDPSRGYTF.

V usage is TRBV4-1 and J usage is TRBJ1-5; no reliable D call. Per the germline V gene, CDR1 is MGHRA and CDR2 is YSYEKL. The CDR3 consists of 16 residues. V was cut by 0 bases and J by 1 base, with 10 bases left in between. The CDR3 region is CASSQDLGVSNQPQHF. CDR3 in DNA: TGCGCCAGCAGCCAAGATCTCGGGGTCAGCAATCAGCCCCAGCATTTT.

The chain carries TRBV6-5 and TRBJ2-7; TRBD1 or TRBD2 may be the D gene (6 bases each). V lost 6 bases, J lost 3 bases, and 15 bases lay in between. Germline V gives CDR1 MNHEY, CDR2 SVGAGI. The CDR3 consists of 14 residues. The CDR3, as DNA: TGTGCCAGCAGCCGGTCGGAGGGGGTCTACGAGCAGTACTTC. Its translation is CASSRSEGVYEQYF.

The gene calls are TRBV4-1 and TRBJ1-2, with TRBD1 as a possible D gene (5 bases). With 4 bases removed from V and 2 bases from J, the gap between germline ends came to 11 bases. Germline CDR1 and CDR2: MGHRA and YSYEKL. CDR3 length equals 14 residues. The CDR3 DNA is TGCGCCAGCAGCCCTGGGGACGGAAACTATGGCTACACCTTC. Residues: CASSPGDGNYGYTF.

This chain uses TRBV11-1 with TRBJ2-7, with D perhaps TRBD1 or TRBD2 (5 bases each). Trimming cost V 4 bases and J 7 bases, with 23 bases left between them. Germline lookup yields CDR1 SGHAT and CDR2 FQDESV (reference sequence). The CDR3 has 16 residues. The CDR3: CASSSRRGRDLYEQYF. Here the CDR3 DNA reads TGTGCCAGCAGCTCCCGGAGAGGACGGGACCTCTATGAGCAGTACTTC.

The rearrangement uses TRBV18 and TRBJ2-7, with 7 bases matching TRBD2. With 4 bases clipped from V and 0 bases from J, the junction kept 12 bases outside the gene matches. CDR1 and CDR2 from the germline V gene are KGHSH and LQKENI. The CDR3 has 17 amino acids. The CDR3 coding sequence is TGTGCCAGCTCACAATATAGTGCTAGCGGCCCCTCCTACGAGCAGTACTTC. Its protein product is CASSQYSASGPSYEQYF.

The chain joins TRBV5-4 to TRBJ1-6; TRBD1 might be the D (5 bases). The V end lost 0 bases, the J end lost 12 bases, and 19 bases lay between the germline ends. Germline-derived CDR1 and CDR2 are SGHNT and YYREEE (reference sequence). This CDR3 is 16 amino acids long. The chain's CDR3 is CASSLVGTGKFEPLHF. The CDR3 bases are TGTGCCAGCAGCTTGGTAGGGACGGGGAAATTTGAACCCCTCCACTTT.

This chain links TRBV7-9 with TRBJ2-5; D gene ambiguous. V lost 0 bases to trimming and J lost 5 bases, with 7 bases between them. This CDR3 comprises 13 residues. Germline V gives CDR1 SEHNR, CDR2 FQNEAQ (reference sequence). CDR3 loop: CASSLALLETQYF. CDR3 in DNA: TGTGCCAGCAGCTTAGCCCTCCTGGAGACCCAGTACTTC.

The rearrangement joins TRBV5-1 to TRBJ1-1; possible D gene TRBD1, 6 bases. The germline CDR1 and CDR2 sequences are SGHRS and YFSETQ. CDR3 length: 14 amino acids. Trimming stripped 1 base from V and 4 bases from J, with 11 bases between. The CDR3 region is CASSLFGGGTEAFF. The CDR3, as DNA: TGCGCCAGCAGCTTGTTTGGGGGCGGCACTGAAGCTTTCTTT.

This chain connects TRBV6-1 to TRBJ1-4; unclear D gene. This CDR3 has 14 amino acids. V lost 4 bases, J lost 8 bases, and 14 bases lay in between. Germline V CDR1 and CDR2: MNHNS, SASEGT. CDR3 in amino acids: CASSGTAEGEKLFF. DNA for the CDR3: TGTGCCAGCAGTGGAACCGCCGAGGGAGAAAAACTGTTTTTT.

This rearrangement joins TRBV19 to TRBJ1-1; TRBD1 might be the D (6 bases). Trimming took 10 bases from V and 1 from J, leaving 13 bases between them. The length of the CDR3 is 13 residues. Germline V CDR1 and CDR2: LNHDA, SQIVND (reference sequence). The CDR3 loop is CATGRTANTEAFF. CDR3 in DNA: TGTGCCACCGGAAGGACAGCGAACACTGAAGCTTTCTTT.

CDR3 DNA: TGCAGCGTTGACTGTACAAAGCATCAGCCCCAGCATTTT. As protein: CSVDCTKHQPQHF. The chain has TRBV29-1 and TRBJ1-5; D unclear. Trimming pared 3 bases from V and 5 bases from J, leaving 11 bases between. The CDR3 length is 13 residues. Germline CDR1 SQVTM, CDR2 ANQGSEA. Together with reference TRBV29-1 and TRBJ1-5, the CDR3 gives the full variable domain: SAVISQKPSRDICQRGTSLTIQCQVDSQVTMMFWYRQQPGQSLTLIATANQGSEATYESGFVIDKFPISRPNLTFSTLTVSNMSPEDSSIYLCSVDCTKHQPQHFGDGTRLSIL.

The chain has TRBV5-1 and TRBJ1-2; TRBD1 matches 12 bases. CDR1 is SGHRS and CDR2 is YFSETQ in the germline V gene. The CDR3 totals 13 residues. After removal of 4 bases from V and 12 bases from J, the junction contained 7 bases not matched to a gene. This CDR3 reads CASSNRDRGQNTF. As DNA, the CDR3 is TGCGCCAGCAGCAACCGGGACAGGGGGCAGAACACCTTC.

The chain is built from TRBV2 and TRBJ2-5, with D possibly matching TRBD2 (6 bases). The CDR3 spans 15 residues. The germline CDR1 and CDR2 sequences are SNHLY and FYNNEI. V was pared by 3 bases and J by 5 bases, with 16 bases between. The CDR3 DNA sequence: TGTGCCAGCAGTGATGTTGGAGGGAGAGGGGAGACCCAGTACTTC. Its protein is CASSDVGGRGETQYF.

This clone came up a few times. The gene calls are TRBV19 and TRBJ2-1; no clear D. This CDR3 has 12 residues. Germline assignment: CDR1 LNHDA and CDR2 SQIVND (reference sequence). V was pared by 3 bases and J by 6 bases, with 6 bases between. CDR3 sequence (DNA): TGTGCCAGTAGTATGCAGCGCAATGAGCAGTTCTTC. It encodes CASSMQRNEQFF.

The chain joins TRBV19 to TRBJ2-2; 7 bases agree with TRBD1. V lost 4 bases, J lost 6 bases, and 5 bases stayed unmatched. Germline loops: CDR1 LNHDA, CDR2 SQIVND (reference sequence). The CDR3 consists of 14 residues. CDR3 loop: CASSNRGEAGELFF. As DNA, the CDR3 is TGTGCCAGTAGTAACAGGGGAGAGGCCGGGGAGCTGTTTTTT.